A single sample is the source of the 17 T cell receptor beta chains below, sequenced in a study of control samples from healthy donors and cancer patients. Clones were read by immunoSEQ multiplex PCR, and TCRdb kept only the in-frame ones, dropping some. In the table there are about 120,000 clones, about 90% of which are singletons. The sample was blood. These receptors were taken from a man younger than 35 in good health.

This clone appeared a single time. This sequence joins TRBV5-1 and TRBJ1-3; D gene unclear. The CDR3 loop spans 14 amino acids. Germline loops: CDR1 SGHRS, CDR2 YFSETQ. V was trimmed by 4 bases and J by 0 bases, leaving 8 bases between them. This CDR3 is CASSHGRSGNTIYF. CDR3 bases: TGCGCCAGCAGCCACGGACGCTCTGGAAACACCATATATTTT.

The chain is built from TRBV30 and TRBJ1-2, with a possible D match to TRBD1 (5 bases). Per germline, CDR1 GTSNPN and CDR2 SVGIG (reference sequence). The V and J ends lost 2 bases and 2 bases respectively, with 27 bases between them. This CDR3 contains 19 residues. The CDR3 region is CAWSYGGARGPVINYGYTF. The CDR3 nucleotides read TGTGCCTGGAGTTATGGCGGGGCGCGGGGCCCCGTAATAAACTATGGCTACACCTTC. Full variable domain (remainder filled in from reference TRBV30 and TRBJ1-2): SQTIHQWPATLVQPVGSPLSLECTVEGTSNPNLYWYRQAAGRGLQLLFYSVGIGQISSEVPQNLSASRPQDRQFILSSKKLLLSDSGFYLCAWSYGGARGPVINYGYTFGSGTRLTVV.

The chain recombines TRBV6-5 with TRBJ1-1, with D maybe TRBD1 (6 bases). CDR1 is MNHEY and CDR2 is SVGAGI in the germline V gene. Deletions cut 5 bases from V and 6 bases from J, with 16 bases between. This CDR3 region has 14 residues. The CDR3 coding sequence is TGTGCCAGCAGTCCTAGGGGGGCGGGCTCTGAAGCTTTCTTT. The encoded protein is CASSPRGAGSEAFF.

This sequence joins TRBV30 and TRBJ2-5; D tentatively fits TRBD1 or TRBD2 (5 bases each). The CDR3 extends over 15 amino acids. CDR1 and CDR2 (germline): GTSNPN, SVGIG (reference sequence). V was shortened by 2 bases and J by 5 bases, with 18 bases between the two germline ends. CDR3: CAWSFPGPRRETQYF. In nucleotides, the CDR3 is TGTGCCTGGAGTTTCCCGGGACCCCGAAGGGAGACCCAGTACTTC.

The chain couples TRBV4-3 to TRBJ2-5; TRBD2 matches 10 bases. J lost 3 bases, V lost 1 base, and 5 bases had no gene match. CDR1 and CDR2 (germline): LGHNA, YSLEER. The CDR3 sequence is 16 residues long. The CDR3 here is CASSQVGLAGEETQYF. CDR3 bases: TGCGCCAGCAGCCAAGTCGGGCTAGCGGGAGAAGAGACCCAGTACTTC.

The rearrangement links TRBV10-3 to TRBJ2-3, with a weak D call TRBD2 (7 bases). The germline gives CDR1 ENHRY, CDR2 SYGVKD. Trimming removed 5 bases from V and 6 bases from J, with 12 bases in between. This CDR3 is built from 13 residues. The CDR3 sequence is CAISRGALDTQYF. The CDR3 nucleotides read TGTGCCATCAGTCGGGGGGCGCTGGATACGCAGTATTTT.

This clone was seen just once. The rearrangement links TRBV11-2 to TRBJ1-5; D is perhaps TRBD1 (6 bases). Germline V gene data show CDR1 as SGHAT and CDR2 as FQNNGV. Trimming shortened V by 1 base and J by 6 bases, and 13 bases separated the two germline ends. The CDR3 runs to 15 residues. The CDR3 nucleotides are TGTGCCAGCAGCTTAGTAGGGGGGGCCGGTCAGCCCCAGCATTTT. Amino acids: CASSLVGGAGQPQHF.

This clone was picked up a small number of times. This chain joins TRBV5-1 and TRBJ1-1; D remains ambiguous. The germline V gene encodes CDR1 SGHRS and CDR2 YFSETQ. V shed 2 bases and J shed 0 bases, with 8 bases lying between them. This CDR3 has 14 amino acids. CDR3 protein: CASSFSTVNTEAFF. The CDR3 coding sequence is TGCGCCAGCAGCTTCAGCACAGTGAACACTGAAGCTTTCTTT.

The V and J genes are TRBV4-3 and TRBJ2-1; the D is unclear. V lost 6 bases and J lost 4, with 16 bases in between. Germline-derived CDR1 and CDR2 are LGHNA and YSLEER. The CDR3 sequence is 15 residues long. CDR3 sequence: CASSRLSTLYNEQFF. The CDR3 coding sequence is TGCGCCAGCAGTCGCCTTTCTACCTTGTACAATGAGCAGTTCTTC.

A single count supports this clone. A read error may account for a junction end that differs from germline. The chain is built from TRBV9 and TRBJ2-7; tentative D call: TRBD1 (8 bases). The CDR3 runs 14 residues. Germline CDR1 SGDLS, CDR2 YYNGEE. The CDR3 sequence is CATSEQGGDYEQYF. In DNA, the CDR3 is TGTGCCACCAGCGAACAGGGGGGGGACTACGAGCAGTACTTC.

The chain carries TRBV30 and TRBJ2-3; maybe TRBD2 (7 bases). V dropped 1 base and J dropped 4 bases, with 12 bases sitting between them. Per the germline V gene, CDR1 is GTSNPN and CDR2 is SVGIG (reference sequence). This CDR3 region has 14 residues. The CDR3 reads CAWSGGRGADTQYF. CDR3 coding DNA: TGTGCCTGGAGTGGTGGGAGGGGGGCAGATACGCAGTATTTT.

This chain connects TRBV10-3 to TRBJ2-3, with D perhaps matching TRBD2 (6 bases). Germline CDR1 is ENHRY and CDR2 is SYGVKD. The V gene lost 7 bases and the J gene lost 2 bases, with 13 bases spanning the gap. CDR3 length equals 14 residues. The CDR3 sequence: CAIMEGGDTDTQYF. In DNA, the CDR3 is TGTGCCATCATGGAGGGTGGGGACACAGATACGCAGTATTTT.

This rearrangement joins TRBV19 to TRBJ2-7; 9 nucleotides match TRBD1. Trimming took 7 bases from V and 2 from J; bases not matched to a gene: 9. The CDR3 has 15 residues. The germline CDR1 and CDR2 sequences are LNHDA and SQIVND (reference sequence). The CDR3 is CASTSGTGPTYEQYF. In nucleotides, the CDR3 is TGTGCCAGTACCTCCGGGACAGGGCCAACCTACGAGCAGTACTTC.

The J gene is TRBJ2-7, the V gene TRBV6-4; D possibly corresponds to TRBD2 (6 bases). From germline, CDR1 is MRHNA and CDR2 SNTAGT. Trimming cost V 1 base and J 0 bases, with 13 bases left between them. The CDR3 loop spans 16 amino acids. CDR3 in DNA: TGTGCCAGCAGTGACTGTAGCGGTACTAGCTCCTACGAGCAGTACTTC. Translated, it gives CASSDCSGTSSYEQYF.

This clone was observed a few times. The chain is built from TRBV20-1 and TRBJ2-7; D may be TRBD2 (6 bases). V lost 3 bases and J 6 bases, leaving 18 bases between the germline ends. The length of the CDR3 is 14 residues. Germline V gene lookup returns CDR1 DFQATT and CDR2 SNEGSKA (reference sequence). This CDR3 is CSASDRQRVGEQYF. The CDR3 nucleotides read TGCAGTGCTAGTGATCGCCAGCGGGTCGGCGAGCAGTACTTC.

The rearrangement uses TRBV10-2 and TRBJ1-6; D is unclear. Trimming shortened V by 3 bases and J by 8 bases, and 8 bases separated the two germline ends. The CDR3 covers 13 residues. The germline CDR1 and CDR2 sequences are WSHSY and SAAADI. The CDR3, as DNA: TGCGCCAGCAGTGACTCGGACTATTCACCCCTCCACTTT. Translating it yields CASSDSDYSPLHF.

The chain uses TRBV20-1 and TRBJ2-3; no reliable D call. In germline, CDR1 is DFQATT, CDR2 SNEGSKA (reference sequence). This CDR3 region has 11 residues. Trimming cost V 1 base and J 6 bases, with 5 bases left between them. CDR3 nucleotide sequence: TGCAGTGCTAGAGGTTCGGATACGCAGTATTTT. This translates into CSARGSDTQYF.